This T cell receptor beta chain stems from a study of human T cells and chemical hapten exposure. The overall study: For sensitization, 2% DPC was applied to an approximately 2 cm by approximately 2 cm patch of upper inner arm skin. TCR yields per sample varied mostly from small pooled library volume differences.

The library put unique molecular identifiers onto individual cDNA molecules. Each CDR3 protein is one row after TCRdb ran MiXCR on the RACE reads. The repertoire holds 120,000 to 150,000 distinct CDR3 sequences, with 10% to 15% as singletons. Time point meaning: patch test 2, 6 weeks after DPC sensitization. Treatment specified: therapeutic diphenylcyclopropenone sensitization with weekly scalp DPC. The germline CDR1 and CDR2 sequences are SGHRS and YFSETQ. CDR3 length: 14 residues. Trimming shortened V by 4 bases and J by 5 bases, and 12 bases separated the two germline ends. Points from the study as a whole: TCRs exceeding a frequency of 1 in 1000 stayed unchanged under DPC sensitization.

In this sample, this clonotype turned up a few times. Its antigen is as yet unknown. The receptor's source is a woman aged 45-65 years with alopecia areata. Some clones in this sample may be carry-over from other donors' samples. V usage is TRBV5-1 and J usage is TRBJ2-2; maybe TRBD2 (6 bases). Source: whole blood, taken in connection with sensitization to the hapten diphenylcyclopropenone (DPC). The CDR3 loop reads CASSRGTSTGELFF. In nucleotides, the CDR3 is TGCGCCAGCAGCCGCGGGACTTCGACCGGGGAGCTGTTTTTT.